The sequence of this T cell receptor beta chain was determined in a study of blood T cells in healthy people across ages. The study, taken as a whole, reports: With donor CMV status unknown, expanded clonotype changes were possibly confounded.

Every sample yielded at least 7 million isolated PBMCs. A second PCR of about 7 to 12 cycles used a sample-barcoded 5' primer and a J-beta primer mix. TCRdb re-called the 5' RACE reads with MiXCR, one entry per CDR3 protein. The repertoire has 1,800,000 or so distinct CDR3 sequences, approximately 40% of them found once; the top ten carry more than 20%. The V and J ends lost 6 bases and 1 base respectively, with 15 bases between them. Germline CDR1 and CDR2: DFQATT and SNEGSKA (reference sequence). The CDR3 has 14 residues. As to this clonotype: Its specificity is not known.

The chain joins TRBV20-1 to TRBJ1-1, with D possibly TRBD1 on 6 matching bases. The clonotype comes from a human donor in good health. Sequencing was done on a sample of blood. Here the CDR3 DNA reads TGCAGTGCCCGACCCGGGACAACGAACACTGAAGCTTTCTTT. Encoded protein: CSARPGTTNTEAFF.